The 14 T cell receptor beta chains below were found in one sample sequenced in a study of OX40 agonist ivuxolimab in advanced cancers. TCRdb's copy holds only in-frame clones and misses some; the assay was immunoSEQ multiplex PCR. The table has 80,000 to 100,000 clones, about 90% seen once. The sequencing here drew on CD4+ or CD8+ T cells sorted from blood, taken in a trial of the OX40 agonist ivuxolimab. The receptors shown here come from an adult with an advanced solid tumor such as melanoma, head and neck, liver or kidney cancer.

The V gene is TRBV28, the J gene TRBJ1-2; TRBD1 agrees at 7 bases. The V gene end was trimmed by 5 bases and the J gene end by 2 bases; junction bases not matched to a gene: 5. The germline V gene has CDR1 MDHEN and CDR2 SYDVKM. The CDR3 has 14 amino acids. CDR3 sequence reads: CASSPQGGNYGYTF. The CDR3 nucleotides read TGTGCCAGCAGTCCCCAGGGGGGGAACTATGGCTACACCTTC.

CDR3 coding DNA: TGTGCCAGCAGCTTCGGGACAGCCCGTTCACCCCTCCACTTT. Protein: CASSFGTARSPLHF. This chain links TRBV7-3 with TRBJ1-6; TRBD1 aligns across 7 bases. Looked up from germline, CDR1 is SGHTA and CDR2 is FQGTGA. The CDR3 runs 14 residues. The V and J ends lost 3 bases and 9 bases, in that order; junction bases with no gene match: 5.

This clone showed up just once. This sequence joins TRBV29-1 and TRBJ2-1; TRBD1 is a possible D gene (7 bases). The CDR3 is 14 residues long. V was shortened by 0 bases and J by 9 bases, with 15 bases between the two germline ends. Germline CDR1 is SQVTM and CDR2 is ANQGSEA. DNA of the CDR3: TGCAGCGTTGAAGATCGCAGGGGGGTGATTGAGCAGTTCTTC. Amino acid sequence: CSVEDRRGVIEQFF.

V gene TRBV14 combines with J gene TRBJ2-5; D might be TRBD2 (5 bases). Germline-derived CDR1 and CDR2 are SGHDN and FVKESK. The CDR3 has 15 residues. The V gene lost 3 bases and the J gene lost 5 bases, with 16 bases spanning the gap. The CDR3 here is CASSHTVSGIETQYF. CDR3 coding DNA: TGTGCCAGCAGCCACACAGTATCCGGGATTGAGACCCAGTACTTC.

This sequence joins TRBV7-2 and TRBJ2-7; D call uncertain. Germline V gene lookup returns CDR1 SGHTA and CDR2 FQGNSA. V lost 2 bases and J lost 3, with 5 bases in between. The length of the CDR3 is 12 residues. In DNA, the CDR3 is TGTGCCAGCAGCTTAAACAGCTACGAGCAGTACTTC. It codes for CASSLNSYEQYF.

The rearrangement uses TRBV7-2 and TRBJ2-7; 7 nucleotides agree with TRBD2. CDR3 size: 15 residues. The V gene's germline CDR1 is SGHTA and CDR2 FQGNSA. V trimming: 5 bases; J trimming: 3 bases; junction bases outside the gene matches: 10. As DNA, the CDR3 is TGTGCCAGCAGCGAGGTGGGGTCGGGGGGCTACGAGCAGTACTTC. Translating gives CASSEVGSGGYEQYF.

Only one count was recorded for this clone. V gene TRBV7-2 combines with J gene TRBJ2-7; D not resolved. The CDR3 totals 14 residues. The germline CDR1 and CDR2 sequences are SGHTA and FQGNSA. Trimming shortened V by 3 bases and J by 2 bases, and 11 bases separated the two germline ends. The CDR3 protein is CASSLGSGPYEQYF. The DNA of the CDR3 is TGTGCCAGCAGCTTGGGGTCAGGCCCCTACGAGCAGTACTTC.

The V gene is TRBV6-5, the J gene TRBJ1-6; D remains unclear. V lost 6 bases and J 0 bases, leaving 9 bases between the germline ends. This CDR3 has 15 amino acids. The germline gives CDR1 MNHEY, CDR2 SVGAGI. The CDR3 DNA is TGTGCCAGCAGAACACGAGGCTCCTATAATTCACCCCTCCACTTT. Amino acids: CASRTRGSYNSPLHF.

This chain connects TRBV10-3 to TRBJ2-1, with 7 bases lining up with TRBD1. CDR1 ENHRY and CDR2 SYGVKD come from the germline V gene. V lost 4 bases, J lost 7 bases, and 10 bases stayed unmatched. This CDR3 region has 15 residues. CDR3 sequence reads: CAISGRDSVGNEQFF. The CDR3 nucleotides read TGTGCCATCAGTGGCCGGGACAGTGTGGGTAATGAGCAGTTCTTC.

The chain joins TRBV7-9 to TRBJ1-6; the D is unclear. Trimming left V 1 base short and J 8 bases short, with 6 bases between. In germline, CDR1 is SEHNR, CDR2 FQNEAQ (reference sequence). This CDR3 is 13 amino acids long. In nucleotides, the CDR3 is TGTGCCAGCAGCTTAGTGGAGGATTCACCCCTCCACTTT. Residues: CASSLVEDSPLHF.

V and J are TRBV28 and TRBJ1-2, with D perhaps matching TRBD1 (5 bases). Germline assignment: CDR1 MDHEN and CDR2 SYDVKM. The CDR3 sequence is 13 residues long. Trimming pared 6 bases from V and 2 bases from J, leaving 10 bases between. The CDR3 region has the DNA TGTGCCAGCAGGGAGGGGCAAAACTATGGCTACACCTTC. Protein product: CASREGQNYGYTF.

V is TRBV29-1 and J is TRBJ2-3; maybe TRBD1 (8 bases). The V and J ends lost 6 bases and 6 bases respectively, with 22 bases between them. The CDR3 consists of 15 residues. Germline CDR1 is SQVTM and CDR2 is ANQGSEA. CDR3 amino acids: CSVDGGQGAGDTQYF. The DNA for the CDR3 is TGCAGCGTAGACGGGGGGCAGGGGGCGGGCGATACGCAGTATTTT.

The chain uses TRBV10-1 and TRBJ2-1, with 9 bases lining up with TRBD2. V trimming: 7 bases; J trimming: 8 bases; junction bases outside the gene matches: 9. Germline V gene data show CDR1 as WNHNN and CDR2 as SYGVQD (reference sequence). The CDR3 is made up of 14 amino acids. This chain's CDR3 is CASNPGTSTHEQFF. In nucleotides, the CDR3 is TGCGCCAGCAATCCCGGGACTAGCACCCATGAGCAGTTCTTC.

J is TRBJ2-6 and V is TRBV28; D may match TRBD1 or TRBD2 (5 bases each). V was shortened by 6 bases and J by 2 bases, with 11 bases between the two germline ends. CDR1 and CDR2 from the germline V gene are MDHEN and SYDVKM. This CDR3 comprises 15 residues. This CDR3 is CASSDSGPGANVLTF. The CDR3 DNA reads as TGTGCCAGCAGCGATTCGGGGCCTGGGGCCAACGTCCTGACTTTC. Based on the CDR3 plus reference TRBV28 and TRBJ2-6, the full variable domain is DVKVTQSSRYLVKRTGEKVFLECVQDMDHENMFWYRQDPGLGLRLIYFSYDVKMKEKGDIPEGYSVSREKKERFSLILESASTNQTSMYLCASSDSGPGANVLTFGAGSRLTVL.